Following are 14 T cell receptor beta chains from one sample sequenced in a study of Ad26.COV2.S vaccination and SARS-CoV-2 variants. The table came from immunoSEQ multiplex PCR; TCRdb's copy has only in-frame clones and leaves some out. The sample yields about 450,000 clones, 85% to 90% seen once. The sample's treatment: roughly 18 received Ad26.COV2.S at low or high dose, single or two shots; roughly five received placebo; per-sample allocation not given. Day 63 after the first vaccine or placebo injection was the time point for sampling. The sequencing used peripheral blood, collected in a trial of Ad26.COV2.S vaccine versus placebo. Every receptor here comes from a person between 18 and 65 years old who received the Ad26.COV2.S COVID-19 vaccine or a placebo.

In this sample, this clone turned up once. The V call is TRBV12-3 or TRBV12-4, the J call TRBJ1-1, with 7 nucleotides matching TRBD1. There are 13 residues in the CDR3. The trim removed 4 bases at V and 5 bases at J, leaving 4 bases unmatched. In DNA, the CDR3 is TGTGCCAGCAGTTCCCAACAGGGGACTGAAGCTTTCTTT. Translation gives CASSSQQGTEAFF.

The V and J genes are TRBV4-1 and TRBJ2-7, with D possibly TRBD2 on 5 matching bases. This CDR3 region has 12 residues. Trimming took 1 base from V and 9 from J, leaving 10 bases between them. Germline lookup yields CDR1 MGHRA and CDR2 YSYEKL. This CDR3 reads CASSQGGSGQYF. DNA for the CDR3: TGCGCCAGCAGCCAAGGCGGCAGCGGGCAGTACTTC.

This chain links TRBV9 with TRBJ1-2, with a tentative D call TRBD1 (6 bases). The CDR3 runs to 14 residues. The germline V and J ends were trimmed by 0 bases and 7 bases, with 13 bases remaining between them. Germline CDR1 and CDR2: SGDLS and YYNGEE. CDR3 nucleotides: TGTGCCAGCAGCGTAGACGGGGGGCTGGGTGGCTACACCTTC. The encoded protein is CASSVDGGLGGYTF.

Concerning this clone: Other DNA sequences in this sample translate to the same CDR3. The rearrangement joins TRBV5-1 to TRBJ1-1; D unresolved. The germline CDR1 and CDR2 sequences are SGHRS and YFSETQ. CDR3 length: 13 amino acids. V lost 3 bases to trimming and J lost 3 bases, with 9 bases between them. The CDR3 DNA reads as TGCGCCAGCAGCTCCCGGGGAGACACTGAAGCTTTCTTT. It codes for CASSSRGDTEAFF.

The chain has TRBV11-3 and TRBJ1-1, with TRBD1 matching over 7 bases. The CDR3 sequence is 15 residues long. V was pared by 5 bases and J by 2 bases, with 8 bases of the junction left unmatched. The germline V gene has CDR1 SGHNT and CDR2 YENEEA. The chain's CDR3 is CASSPEGQINTEAFF. In DNA form, the CDR3 reads TGTGCCAGCAGCCCAGAGGGACAGATAAACACTGAAGCTTTCTTT.

The V call is TRBV6-5, the J call TRBJ1-5; maybe TRBD1 (6 bases). Trimming left V 10 bases short and J 9 bases short, with 22 bases between. There are 14 residues in the CDR3. From germline, CDR1 is MNHEY and CDR2 SVGAGI. In nucleotides, the CDR3 is TGTGCCACCAAACTCGGGGCGGGGGCTTGGCCCCAGCATTTT. It codes for CATKLGAGAWPQHF.

In its sample, this clone was seen a few times. The chain carries TRBV11-3 and TRBJ1-3, with 7 bases fitting TRBD1. The germline gives CDR1 SGHNT, CDR2 YENEEA. The V gene end was trimmed by 2 bases and the J gene end by 0 bases; junction bases not matched to a gene: 1. The CDR3 is made up of 15 amino acids. CDR3 in amino acids: CASSLQGGSGNTIYF. CDR3 nucleotides: TGTGCCAGCAGCTTACAGGGGGGCTCTGGAAACACCATATATTTT.

The J gene is TRBJ1-1, the V gene TRBV7-2, with TRBD1 matching 7 bases. The CDR3 consists of 16 residues. Germline V gives CDR1 SGHTA, CDR2 FQGNSA. V was pared by 2 bases and J by 4 bases, with 10 bases of the junction left unmatched. The CDR3 nucleotides read TGTGCCAGCAGCTTAAGGGTTTCAGGGGGGGCCACTGAAGCTTTCTTT. It specifies CASSLRVSGGATEAFF.

This chain uses TRBV5-1 with TRBJ1-5, with D possibly matching TRBD1 (5 bases). The CDR3 is made up of 13 amino acids. The germline V and J ends were trimmed by 4 bases and 5 bases, with 10 bases remaining between them. Germline assignment: CDR1 SGHRS and CDR2 YFSETQ. CDR3 sequence reads: CASSIDRDQPQHF. CDR3 coding DNA: TGCGCCAGCAGCATCGACAGAGATCAGCCCCAGCATTTT.

The chain recombines TRBV5-5 with TRBJ2-7; D is ambiguous. Trimming left V 6 bases short and J 0 bases short, with 16 bases between. Germline V gene sequence: CDR1 SGHKS, CDR2 YYEKEE (reference sequence). The CDR3 is 15 residues long. CDR3 coding DNA: TGTGCCAGCACCCGGGTAAGGGAAAGCTCCTACGAGCAGTACTTC. It translates to CASTRVRESSYEQYF.

The chain employs TRBV5-1 and TRBJ2-1; 8 positions match TRBD1. With V trimmed by 7 bases and J by 0 bases, 18 bases remained unmatched. Germline assignment: CDR1 SGHRS and CDR2 YFSETQ. CDR3 length: 19 amino acids. The CDR3 reads CASAPGTGAQRSSYNEQFF. CDR3 nucleotides: TGCGCCAGCGCCCCCGGGACAGGAGCCCAAAGGAGCTCCTACAATGAGCAGTTCTTC.

The CDR3 sequence is CASRGYGRAAQPQHF. The CDR3 DNA is TGTGCCAGCAGAGGTTACGGGAGGGCTGCCCAGCCCCAGCATTTT. The chain employs TRBV27 and TRBJ1-5; D is uncertain. Trimming removed 6 bases at V and 7 bases at J, with 19 bases between. Germline CDR1 and CDR2: MNHEY and SMNVEV (reference sequence). The CDR3 is made up of 15 amino acids.

A remark on this clone: Mismatch with germline at one junction end may stem from a read error. This sequence joins TRBV6-1 and TRBJ1-5; unclear D gene. The CDR3 consists of 13 residues. Germline V gene data show CDR1 as MNHNS and CDR2 as SASEGT. The CDR3 nucleotides are TGTGCCAGCGGTGACAATAGCAATCAGCCCCAGCATTTT. It codes for CASGDNSNQPQHF.

V and J are TRBV5-6 and TRBJ1-2, with D possibly matching TRBD1 (5 bases). V was cut by 4 bases and J by 4 bases, with 8 bases left in between. The germline gives CDR1 SGHDT, CDR2 YYEEEE. The CDR3 runs to 12 residues. DNA of the CDR3: TGTGCCAGCAGCGAGCAGGGCTATGGCTACACCTTC. This codes for CASSEQGYGYTF.